These 27 T cell receptor beta chains originate from one sample sequenced in a study of blood T cells in healthy people across ages. It was with a sample-barcoded 5' primer and a J-beta primer mix that a second PCR of about 6 to 12 cycles was run. One entry per CDR3 protein results from TCRdb running MiXCR on the 5' RACE reads. The sample holds roughly 2 million distinct CDR3 sequences, around 48% seen once. The sequenced sample was blood. The receptors stem from a woman aged 40-49 years in good health.

The gene calls are TRBV3-1 and TRBJ1-6; 7 nucleotides agree with TRBD1. This CDR3 contains 17 residues. Trimming cost V 1 base and J 0 bases; bases outside gene matches: 3. Germline V gene lookup returns CDR1 LGHDT and CDR2 YNNKEL (reference sequence). As DNA, the CDR3 is TGTGCCAGCAGCCAAGGCAGACAGGGCTCCTATAATTCACCCCTCCACTTT. It specifies CASSQGRQGSYNSPLHF.

The sample holds a few counts of this clonotype. The chain recombines TRBV7-2 with TRBJ2-3, with D perhaps TRBD2 (7 bases). The CDR3 spans 16 residues. In germline, CDR1 is SGHTA, CDR2 FQGNSA. Trimming pared 2 bases from V and 0 bases from J, leaving 12 bases between. In nucleotides, the CDR3 is TGTGCCAGCAGCTTACGAACGGGGGGCAGCACAGATACGCAGTATTTT. It yields the protein CASSLRTGGSTDTQYF.

This clonotype was counted a few times. The chain is built from TRBV29-1 and TRBJ2-3; the match to TRBD2 covers 7 bases. The ends lost 6 bases at V and 2 bases at J; junction bases unmatched: 5. Germline CDR1 and CDR2: SQVTM and ANQGSEA. The CDR3 has 13 amino acids. The CDR3 bases are TGCAGCGTCCCGGGGGGTTACACAGATACGCAGTATTTT. Protein sequence: CSVPGGYTDTQYF.

The rearrangement uses TRBV6-6 and TRBJ1-4, with D unclear. Germline V gene data show CDR1 as MNHNY and CDR2 as SVGAGI (reference sequence). Trimming left V 8 bases short and J 8 bases short, with 9 bases between. The CDR3 is 11 residues long. The CDR3 here is CASRTKEKLFF. The CDR3 nucleotides read TGTGCCAGCCGCACCAAGGAAAAACTGTTTTTT.

This rearrangement joins TRBV10-2 to TRBJ2-7, with a weak D call TRBD2 (6 bases). The CDR3 is made up of 14 amino acids. With 2 bases removed from V and 2 bases from J, the gap between germline ends came to 10 bases. Per germline, CDR1 WSHSY and CDR2 SAAADI. The CDR3 DNA reads as TGCGCCAGCAGTGAGGGGAGGAGGGCCTACGAGCAGTACTTC. It specifies CASSEGRRAYEQYF.

J is TRBJ2-5 and V is TRBV5-5; TRBD1 matches 9 bases. The junction had 17 bases not matched to a gene; V was cut back by 3 bases and J by 11 bases. The germline V gene has CDR1 SGHKS and CDR2 YYEKEE (reference sequence). The CDR3 totals 16 residues. CDR3 sequence reads: CASSSSGQGLHTGQYF. The CDR3 coding sequence is TGTGCCAGCAGCTCCTCGGGACAGGGCTTACACACTGGGCAGTACTTC.

This clonotype was detected only a few times. The rearrangement links TRBV28 to TRBJ2-3, with TRBD2 matching over 13 bases. The CDR3 totals 17 residues. The germline CDR1 and CDR2 sequences are MDHEN and SYDVKM. The V segment lost 5 bases and the J segment 5 bases; nucleotides outside the gene matches: 10. The CDR3 sequence is CASSRSLAGGLGDTQYF. The CDR3 region has the DNA TGTGCCAGCAGTAGGTCACTAGCGGGGGGGCTTGGAGATACGCAGTATTTT. The whole variable domain, remainder taken from reference TRBV28 and TRBJ2-3, is DVKVTQSSRYLVKRTGEKVFLECVQDMDHENMFWYRQDPGLGLRLIYFSYDVKMKEKGDIPEGYSVSREKKERFSLILESASTNQTSMYLCASSRSLAGGLGDTQYFGPGTRLTVL.

This clonotype was seen only a few times. The chain carries TRBV11-2 and TRBJ2-7; D may correspond to TRBD1 or TRBD2 (5 bases each). The CDR3 covers 15 residues. The V gene lost 5 bases and the J gene lost 2 bases, with 16 bases spanning the gap. The germline gives CDR1 SGHAT, CDR2 FQNNGV. The CDR3 sequence: CASSRYRDVTYEQYF. CDR3 bases: TGTGCCAGCAGCCGTTACCGGGACGTAACCTACGAGCAGTACTTC.

This clonotype was detected a few times. The chain has TRBV27 and TRBJ2-4; 7 bases map to TRBD1. The DNA end favors TRBJ2-7, so the J call may be wrong. The CDR3 is made up of 15 amino acids. Germline assignment: CDR1 MNHEY and CDR2 SMNVEV (reference sequence). The DNA of the CDR3 is TGTGCCAGCAGTCCGGAGCTCTGGACAGGCGGCGAGCAGTACTTC. It yields the protein CASSPELWTGGEQYF.

This chain connects TRBV28 to TRBJ1-4; no definite D call. This CDR3 contains 13 residues. Per the germline V gene, CDR1 is MDHEN and CDR2 is SYDVKM. The V end lost 8 bases, the J end lost 8 bases, and 15 bases lay between the germline ends. The CDR3 loop reads CASAEERREKLFF. CDR3 DNA: TGTGCCAGCGCTGAGGAACGTCGGGAAAAACTGTTTTTT.

This clonotype showed up just a few times. CDR3 coding DNA: TGTGCCAGCATGGGACTAGCGGGGGGGGAGGAGACCCAGTACTTC. This codes for CASMGLAGGEETQYF. The rearrangement joins TRBV27 to TRBJ2-5, with 16 bases identical to TRBD2. Germline V gene lookup returns CDR1 MNHEY and CDR2 SMNVEV (reference sequence). V lost 7 bases to trimming and J lost 5 bases; unmatched junction nucleotides: 4. The CDR3 is 15 amino acids.

V is TRBV11-2 and J is TRBJ2-1; TRBD1 might be the D (5 bases). V lost 0 bases to trimming and J lost 7 bases, with 10 bases between them. The CDR3 totals 14 residues. Per the germline V gene, CDR1 is SGHAT and CDR2 is FQNNGV. CDR3 region: CASSLDRGWNEQFF. The DNA of the CDR3 is TGTGCCAGCAGCTTAGATAGGGGTTGGAATGAGCAGTTCTTC.

This clonotype came up a few times. The chain joins TRBV2 to TRBJ2-1, with D perhaps TRBD1 (5 bases). V lost 6 bases to trimming and J lost 8 bases, with 14 bases between them. CDR3 length: 13 residues. Germline V CDR1 and CDR2: SNHLY, FYNNEI. In DNA form, the CDR3 reads TGTGCCAGCAGCCTACGTCAGGGCGATGAGCAGTTCTTC. Its protein is CASSLRQGDEQFF.

This clonotype was detected only a few times. The V call is TRBV4-2, the J call TRBJ2-7; 11 positions match TRBD2. The CDR3 consists of 18 residues. With 1 base clipped from V and 1 base from J, the junction kept 9 bases outside the gene matches. Germline CDR1 and CDR2: LGHNA and YNFKEQ. CDR3 sequence (DNA): TGTGCCAGCAGCCAAGGGCTAGCGGGGGGCCCACTTTCCTACGAGCAGTACTTC. This translates into CASSQGLAGGPLSYEQYF.

The V call is TRBV20-1, the J call TRBJ1-6; perhaps TRBD1 as D (6 bases). Germline CDR1 is DFQATT and CDR2 is SNEGSKA (reference sequence). The CDR3 contains 13 residues. V lost 2 bases to trimming and J lost 4 bases, with 6 bases between them. The CDR3 here is CSARQGYNSPLHF. Here the CDR3 DNA reads TGCAGTGCTAGACAGGGGTATAATTCACCCCTCCACTTT.

Only a few counts were recorded for this clonotype. The V call is TRBV6-2 or TRBV6-3, the J call TRBJ2-7; weak D call: TRBD2 (6 bases). The V end was cut by 6 bases, the J end by 2 bases, with 11 bases between. Per germline, CDR1 MNHEY and CDR2 SVGEGT. The CDR3 is made up of 13 amino acids. In DNA form, the CDR3 reads TGTGCCAGCAGGCGGGGCCCGACCTACGAGCAGTACTTC. The encoded protein is CASRRGPTYEQYF.

Only a few counts were recorded for this clonotype. V usage is TRBV6-1 and J usage is TRBJ2-1; 8 nucleotides agree with TRBD1. Germline CDR1 MNHNS, CDR2 SASEGT. The CDR3 is 15 amino acids. With 1 base clipped from V and 8 bases from J, the junction kept 7 bases outside the gene matches. The CDR3 DNA is TGTGCCAGCAGTGAAGAGAGACAGGGGACACATGAGCAGTTCTTC. Its translation is CASSEERQGTHEQFF.

The chain has TRBV9 and TRBJ2-3, with D perhaps matching TRBD1 (6 bases). V lost 4 bases and J 2 bases, leaving 14 bases between the germline ends. The germline gives CDR1 SGDLS, CDR2 YYNGEE. This CDR3 comprises 15 residues. The CDR3 is CASSLDRSNTDTQYF. CDR3 coding DNA: TGTGCCAGCAGCCTTGACAGGAGCAACACAGATACGCAGTATTTT.

In its sample, this clonotype was seen a few times. The gene calls are TRBV28 and TRBJ2-1, with 8 nucleotides matching TRBD2. Germline trimming cut 4 bases from V and 8 bases from J; bases unmatched to any gene: 7. Germline lookup yields CDR1 MDHEN and CDR2 SYDVKM. This CDR3 is 14 amino acids long. The CDR3 loop reads CASSSGGAGDEQFF. In DNA, the CDR3 is TGTGCCAGCAGTTCCGGGGGGGCCGGGGATGAGCAGTTCTTC.

In this sample, this clonotype turned up a few times. The chain uses TRBV28 and TRBJ2-3; D ambiguous. Germline CDR1 and CDR2: MDHEN and SYDVKM. V lost 5 bases to trimming and J lost 4 bases, with 7 bases between them. This CDR3 has 12 residues. CDR3 in amino acids: CASSPKPDTQYF. Here the CDR3 DNA reads TGTGCCAGCAGTCCCAAGCCAGATACGCAGTATTTT.

To note about this clonotype: At one of its ends the junction is not consistent with the germline gene, which may arise from a read error. V usage is TRBV7-2 and J usage is TRBJ2-1, with D maybe TRBD1 (6 bases). CDR1 is SGHTA, CDR2 FQGNSA, per germline. The CDR3 spans 14 residues. CDR3 coding DNA: TGTGCCAGCAGCGTAGCCCGGGACAAGGGAGCCCAGTTCTTC. This translates into CASSVARDKGAQFF.

The gene calls are TRBV6-2 or TRBV6-3 and TRBJ2-3, with a weak D call TRBD1 (5 bases). The ends were cut back, 4 bases at V and 2 bases at J, with 13 bases in the middle. Germline V gene sequence: CDR1 MNHEY, CDR2 SVGEGT. This CDR3 comprises 15 residues. The DNA for the CDR3 is TGTGCCAGCAGTTCTACAGGACGGATCACAGATACGCAGTATTTT. This sequence encodes CASSSTGRITDTQYF.

This clonotype is a singleton in its sample. The rearrangement uses TRBV20-1 and TRBJ2-6; 7 bases agree with TRBD1. V lost 3 bases and J lost 3; bases outside the gene matches: 5. This CDR3 comprises 15 residues. CDR1 and CDR2 from the germline V gene are DFQATT and SNEGSKA (reference sequence). In DNA, the CDR3 is TGCAGTGCTAGCAGACAGGGAAATGGGGCCAACGTCCTGACTTTC. Translation: CSASRQGNGANVLTF.

J is TRBJ1-5 and V is TRBV12-3 or TRBV12-4; D is undetermined. V was trimmed by 6 bases and J by 8 bases, leaving 14 bases between them. This CDR3 is 13 amino acids long. The CDR3 loop is CASRRERNEPQHF. For the CDR3, the DNA is TGTGCCAGCAGGAGGGAGAGGAATGAGCCCCAGCATTTT.

This chain uses TRBV7-2 with TRBJ1-1, with D unclear. The CDR3 consists of 15 residues. V was trimmed by 1 base and J by 1 base, leaving 10 bases between them. Germline V gene sequence: CDR1 SGHTA, CDR2 FQGNSA. The CDR3, as DNA: TGTGCCAGCAGCTTAGGGCAATCGGGGAACACTGAAGCTTTCTTT. Translation gives CASSLGQSGNTEAFF.

This clonotype has just a few counts. The chain is built from TRBV4-3 and TRBJ2-7; D ambiguous. Trimming removed 1 base at V and 3 bases at J, with 7 bases between. CDR1 is LGHNA and CDR2 is YSLEER in the germline V gene. CDR3 length equals 13 residues. The CDR3 region has the DNA TGCGCCAGCAGCCAAGCACCGGACTACGAGCAGTACTTC. The encoded protein is CASSQAPDYEQYF.

The V gene is TRBV20-1, the J gene TRBJ1-1, with TRBD1 identical over 7 bases. Germline V CDR1 and CDR2: DFQATT, SNEGSKA (reference sequence). After removal of 6 bases from V and 6 bases from J, the junction contained 10 bases not matched to a gene. The CDR3 sequence is 13 residues long. DNA of the CDR3: TGCAGTGCCCCACTACGAAGGGGGCCTGAAGCTTTCTTT. As protein: CSAPLRRGPEAFF.